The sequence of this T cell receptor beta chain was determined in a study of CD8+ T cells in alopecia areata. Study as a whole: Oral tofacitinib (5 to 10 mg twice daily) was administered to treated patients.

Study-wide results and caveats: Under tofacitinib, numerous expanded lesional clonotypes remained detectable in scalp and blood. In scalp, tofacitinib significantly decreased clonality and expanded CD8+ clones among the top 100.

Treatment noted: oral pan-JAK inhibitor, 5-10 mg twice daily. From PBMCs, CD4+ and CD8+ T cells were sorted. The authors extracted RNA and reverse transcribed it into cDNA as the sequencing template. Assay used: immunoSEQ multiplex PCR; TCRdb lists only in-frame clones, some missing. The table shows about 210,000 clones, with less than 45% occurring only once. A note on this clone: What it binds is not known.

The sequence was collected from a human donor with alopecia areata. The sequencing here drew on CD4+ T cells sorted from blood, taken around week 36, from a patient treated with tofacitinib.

CDR3 sequence reads: CASSRANGGNQPQHF. The DNA of the CDR3 is TGTGCCAGCTCACGGGCAAATGGGGGTAATCAGCCCCAGCATTTT. The J gene is TRBJ1-5, the V gene TRBV18; TRBD1 might be the D (5 bases). V lost 4 bases and J lost 4, with 14 bases in between. This CDR3 contains 15 residues. Per the germline V gene, CDR1 is KGHSH and CDR2 is LQKENI.